These 17 T cell receptor beta chains came from one sample sequenced in a study of OX40 agonist ivuxolimab in advanced cancers. Here immunoSEQ multiplex PCR was the method, and the copy in TCRdb shows in-frame clones only, minus some. The sample includes about 80,000 clones, around 92% seen only once; the top ten take 6.5% to 9.5%. The source material was CD4+ or CD8+ T cells sorted from blood, sampled in a trial of the OX40 agonist ivuxolimab. These receptors were taken from an adult with an advanced solid tumor such as melanoma, head and neck, liver or kidney cancer.

This clone showed up just once. Here the CDR3 DNA reads TGTGCCAGCAGCTTAGTGGGCAGGGCCTACGAGCAGTACTTC. Its translation: CASSLVGRAYEQYF. The rearrangement joins TRBV7-9 to TRBJ2-7; D might be TRBD1 (5 bases). CDR3 length equals 14 residues. Per germline, CDR1 SEHNR and CDR2 FQNEAQ (reference sequence). V lost 1 base and J 2 bases, leaving 9 bases between the germline ends. The full variable domain, rest sourced from reference TRBV7-9 and TRBJ2-7, is DTGVSQNPRHKITKRGQNVTFRCDPISEHNRLYWYRQTLGQGPEFLTYFQNEAQLEKSRLLSDRFSAERPKGSFSTLEIQRTEQGDSAMYLCASSLVGRAYEQYFGPGTRLTVT.

This sequence joins TRBV5-5 and TRBJ2-7; TRBD1 might be the D (6 bases). The CDR3 length is 14 residues. V gave up 3 bases and J gave up 1 base, with 11 bases separating them. Per germline, CDR1 SGHKS and CDR2 YYEKEE (reference sequence). CDR3 sequence (DNA): TGTGCCAGCAGCTATTTAGGGGGATCCTACGAGCAGTACTTC. It yields the protein CASSYLGGSYEQYF.

V is TRBV6-1 and J is TRBJ2-7, with a tentative D call TRBD2 (5 bases). Trimming cost V 3 bases and J 6 bases, with 9 bases left between them. The germline gives CDR1 MNHNS, CDR2 SASEGT. This CDR3 is built from 12 residues. The CDR3 reads CASSDLAREQYF. CDR3 bases: TGTGCCAGCAGTGACCTAGCTCGCGAGCAGTACTTC.

The rearrangement links TRBV5-1 to TRBJ1-6; TRBD1 is a possible D gene (5 bases). The CDR3 runs to 14 residues. V lost 2 bases and J lost 6, with 9 bases in between. CDR1 and CDR2 from the germline V gene are SGHRS and YFSETQ. CDR3 DNA: TGCGCCAGCAGCTTCGCTGGGGCTAATTCACCCCTCCACTTT. As protein: CASSFAGANSPLHF.

This chain connects TRBV29-1 to TRBJ2-1; TRBD1 matches at 9 bases. Germline trimming cut 6 bases from V and 9 bases from J; bases unmatched to any gene: 6. The CDR3 sequence is 12 residues long. In germline, CDR1 is SQVTM, CDR2 ANQGSEA. The CDR3 region has the DNA TGCAGCGTAGTCGGGACAGGGCTTGAGCAGTTCTTC. Encoded protein: CSVVGTGLEQFF.

The genes are TRBV19 and TRBJ2-7; 9 bases map to TRBD1. This CDR3 has 14 amino acids. Germline V gives CDR1 LNHDA, CDR2 SQIVND (reference sequence). Trimming cost V 4 bases and J 3 bases; bases outside gene matches: 4. The CDR3 is CASSKGQGIYEQYF. The CDR3 DNA is TGTGCCAGTAGTAAAGGACAGGGGATCTACGAGCAGTACTTC.

The V gene is TRBV4-1, the J gene TRBJ2-7; tentatively, D is TRBD1 (5 bases). Trimming removed 0 bases at V and 1 base at J, with 13 bases between. Germline assignment: CDR1 MGHRA and CDR2 YSYEKL. The CDR3 is made up of 16 amino acids. The CDR3 nucleotides read TGCGCCAGCAGCCAAGATCTTGGCAGGGATTCCTACGAGCAGTACTTC. Translating it yields CASSQDLGRDSYEQYF.

The genes are TRBV27 and TRBJ2-1; possibly TRBD1 or TRBD2 for D (6 bases each). The ends were cut back, 8 bases at V and 7 bases at J, with 24 bases in the middle. Germline loops: CDR1 MNHEY, CDR2 SMNVEV (reference sequence). This CDR3 region has 16 residues. This CDR3 is CASQVIHRGGLNEQFF. The DNA for the CDR3 is TGTGCCAGCCAAGTCATCCATCGAGGGGGACTGAATGAGCAGTTCTTC.

The rearrangement uses TRBV13 and TRBJ2-1; TRBD2 agrees at 7 bases. Germline CDR1 PRHDT, CDR2 FYEKMQ (reference sequence). V was pared by 5 bases and J by 0 bases, with 4 bases of the junction left unmatched. The CDR3 totals 15 residues. CDR3: CASSLRGVSYNEQFF. The CDR3 nucleotides read TGTGCCAGCAGCCTACGGGGGGTCTCCTACAATGAGCAGTTCTTC.

There are a few counts of this clone. This chain uses TRBV5-4 with TRBJ1-2, with 8 bases fitting TRBD1. The length of the CDR3 is 15 residues. Germline loops: CDR1 SGHNT, CDR2 YYREEE (reference sequence). Germline trimming cut 4 bases from V and 6 bases from J; bases unmatched to any gene: 11. The CDR3 loop is CASSRSRGPRDGYTF. DNA of the CDR3: TGTGCCAGCAGCCGATCCAGGGGGCCGAGGGATGGCTACACCTTC.

This clone was detected a few times. The junction differs from germline at one of its ends, possibly a read error. DNA of the CDR3: TGCGCCAGCAGCCAAACCTGGGGGGGAGGTGAAAAACTGTTTTTT. Amino acid sequence: CASSQTWGGGEKLFF. The chain links TRBV5-4 to TRBJ1-4, with TRBD1 as a possible D gene (5 bases). Germline V lookup: CDR1 SGHNT, CDR2 YYREEE (reference sequence). The CDR3 has 15 amino acids.

The CDR3 protein is CASNPTGGWGAYEQYF. DNA of the CDR3: TGTGCCAGCAACCCGACGGGGGGCTGGGGGGCCTACGAGCAGTACTTC. The chain carries TRBV5-6 and TRBJ2-7, with D perhaps matching TRBD2 (7 bases). The CDR3 runs 16 residues. V lost 6 bases and J 2 bases, leaving 21 bases between the germline ends. Germline-derived CDR1 and CDR2 are SGHDT and YYEEEE.

The CDR3 is CASSFGGPGNEQFF. CDR3 nucleotide sequence: TGTGCCAGCAGCTTCGGGGGGCCCGGCAATGAGCAGTTCTTC. The chain recombines TRBV5-4 with TRBJ2-1, with D tentatively TRBD2 (7 bases). The CDR3 loop spans 14 amino acids. Between the trimmed V and J ends, which lost 2 bases and 6 bases, there was a span of 12 bases. Germline values: CDR1 SGHNT, CDR2 YYREEE (reference sequence).

V usage is TRBV5-5 and J usage is TRBJ1-1; D is unclear. The CDR3 consists of 14 residues. Trimming stripped 3 bases from V and 0 bases from J, with 9 bases between. Germline V CDR1 and CDR2: SGHKS, YYEKEE (reference sequence). CDR3 in amino acids: CASSSDLMNTEAFF. The CDR3 coding sequence is TGTGCCAGCAGCTCGGACCTAATGAACACTGAAGCTTTCTTT.

The rearrangement uses TRBV9 and TRBJ2-1, with D possibly being TRBD1 or TRBD2 (5 bases each). V dropped 4 bases and J dropped 1 base, with 18 bases sitting between them. CDR3 length: 17 amino acids. In germline, CDR1 is SGDLS, CDR2 YYNGEE. The CDR3 loop reads CASSPPGWGTSYNEQFF. The CDR3 DNA follows: TGTGCCAGCAGCCCCCCGGGCTGGGGGACGTCCTACAATGAGCAGTTCTTC.

V gene TRBV30 combines with J gene TRBJ1-3; D is possibly TRBD1 (5 bases). This CDR3 is 13 amino acids long. Germline-derived CDR1 and CDR2 are GTSNPN and SVGIG (reference sequence). Deletions cut 7 bases from V and 0 bases from J, with 10 bases between. CDR3 bases: TGTGCCTCTACGGACACCTCTGGAAACACCATATATTTT. Amino acid sequence: CASTDTSGNTIYF.

V is TRBV19 and J is TRBJ2-3, with TRBD2 matching 15 bases. The CDR3 sequence is 14 residues long. Germline assignment: CDR1 LNHDA and CDR2 SQIVND (reference sequence). J lost 6 bases, V lost 7 bases, and 2 bases had no gene match. CDR3 sequence (DNA): TGTGCCAGTAAGGGGACTAGCGGGGGGGATACGCAGTATTTT. Protein sequence: CASKGTSGGDTQYF.